This record looks at one T cell receptor beta chain sequence and its context. Its target is not known. Assay used: immunoSEQ multiplex PCR; TCRdb lists only in-frame clones, some missing. The sample consists of 30,000 to 40,000 clones, almost 90% of them appearing once. The CDR3 has 17 residues. V lost 4 bases, J lost 3 bases, and 13 bases stayed unmatched. CDR1 is SGDLS, CDR2 YYNGEE, per germline. This sample is part of a study of T cells in localized non-small cell lung cancer. Study observations and caveats: Median roughly 57 top-100 tumor clones were shared with paired adjacent lung. Tumor trailed uninvolved adjacent lung in T cell clonality, which peaked there. Higher blood T cell density tracked longer overall survival. Because researchers sequenced only one region of the tumor, heterogeneity is still possible.

The sequenced sample was peripheral blood, obtained before any cancer treatment. The sequence was collected from a man aged 40-75 years with stage I lung adenocarcinoma. This chain links TRBV9 with TRBJ2-5; the match to TRBD2 covers 9 bases. CDR3 nucleotide sequence: TGTGCCAGCAGCCCGGGACTAGCCCTAAGAAGGGAAGAGACCCAGTACTTC. Protein product: CASSPGLALRREETQYF.